This T cell receptor beta chain was recorded in a study of control samples from healthy donors and cancer patients. The assay was immunoSEQ multiplex PCR, and TCRdb's table has in-frame clones only and misses some. The sample contains more than 75,000 clones, approximately 84% of which appear only once. The CDR3 is made up of 14 amino acids. V lost 4 bases, J lost 4 bases, and 14 bases lay in between. Germline V lookup: CDR1 SGHDT, CDR2 YYEEEE. The V gene is TRBV5-6, the J gene TRBJ2-5, with D uncertain. Sequencing was performed on PBMCs. The source of this sequence is a man between 70 and 80 years old with lung cancer. In nucleotides, the CDR3 is TGTGCCAGCAGCCCGTCGGCGGTATTAGAGACCCAGTACTTC. As protein: CASSPSAVLETQYF.